This T cell receptor (beta chain) was recovered during a study of T cell repertoires in cytomegalovirus infection. About the study: Researchers turned to recently identified HLA-C-restricted CMV epitopes as well as well-studied HLA-B-restricted ones. Whole-study results and caveats: Carriers of CMV and the relevant HLA type were discriminated by public TCR beta frequency.

Trimming removed 5 bases from V and 8 bases from J, with 25 bases in between. There are 17 residues in the CDR3. MiXCR, applied by TCRdb to the reads, yields one record per CDR3 protein. The profile shows roughly 800,000 distinct CDR3 sequences, about 28% of them singletons. As concerns this clonotype: Its antigen is unknown.

Sequencing used cultured CD8+ T cells from PBMCs, obtained from culture after CMV antigen stimulation. The clonotype comes from a human donor in good health (CMV status not recorded). Some clones in this sample may be carry-over from other donors' samples. The gene calls are TRBV12-3 or TRBV12-4 and TRBJ2-1; D possibly corresponds to TRBD1 (5 bases). Here the CDR3 reads CASSPSRELPPGDEQFF. The CDR3, as DNA: TGTGCCAGCAGTCCCTCCAGGGAACTCCCACCGGGCGATGAGCAGTTCTTC.